This TCR beta chain was profiled in a study of molecular identifiers for immune sequencing clone quantification. This clonotype appeared many times. The antigen is not known. V shed 2 bases and J shed 3 bases, with 17 bases lying between them. CDR1 and CDR2 (germline): SNHLY, FYNNEI. This CDR3 is built from 17 residues. TCRdb ran MiXCR on the PCR reads and lists one entry per CDR3 protein. The data hold tens of thousands of distinct CDR3 sequences, with 15% to 20% observed a single time. Regarding the study as a whole: Effector cells kept over 98% of their molecules in clones above 20 RNA copies, while naive cells kept under 1% there. Among 850,000 to 1,000,000 naive cells, spiked Jurkat TCR RNA from a single cell was reportedly detectable.

The TCR was taken from a human donor in good health. Some libraries in this study had Jurkat cell RNA spiked in. The specimen was naive CD8+ T cells from blood, with Jurkat cell RNA spiked in. Subset noted: FACS-sorted CD8+CD4-CCR7+CD45RA+ naive T cells. The chain has TRBV2 and TRBJ2-1; D might be TRBD2 (6 bases). CDR3 sequence: CASSEIWDSVIYNEQFF. CDR3 DNA: TGTGCCAGCAGTGAAATTTGGGACTCAGTCATCTACAATGAGCAGTTCTTC.